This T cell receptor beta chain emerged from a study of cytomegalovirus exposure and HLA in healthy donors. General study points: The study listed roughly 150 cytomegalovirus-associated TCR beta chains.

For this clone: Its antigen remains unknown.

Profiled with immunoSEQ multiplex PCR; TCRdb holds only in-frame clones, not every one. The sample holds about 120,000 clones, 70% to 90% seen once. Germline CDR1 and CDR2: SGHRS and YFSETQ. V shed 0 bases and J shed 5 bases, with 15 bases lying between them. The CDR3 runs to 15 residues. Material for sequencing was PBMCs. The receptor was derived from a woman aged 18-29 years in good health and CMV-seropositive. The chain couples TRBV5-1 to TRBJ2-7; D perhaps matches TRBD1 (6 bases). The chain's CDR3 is CASSLEDSIRDEQYF. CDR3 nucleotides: TGCGCCAGCAGCTTGGAGGACAGTATCAGGGACGAGCAGTACTTC.